This entry lists 23 T cell receptor beta chains sequenced from one sample in a study of T-cell reconstitution after alpha-beta-depleted transplantation in children. Library preparation (for TCRbeta) was performed with unique molecular identifiers. A single record per CDR3 protein comes from TCRdb applying MiXCR to the PCR reads. The table has 170,000 or so distinct CDR3 sequences, about 6.4% seen once. The sample in question was PBMCs from the stem cell graft donor, obtained from the stem cell graft. The receptors shown here come from a human donor who donated a stem cell graft to a child with Wiskott-Aldrich syndrome.

The sample holds many counts of this clonotype. The chain combines TRBV29-1 with TRBJ1-2; tentatively, D is TRBD1 (6 bases). Between the trimmed V and J ends, which lost 6 bases and 3 bases, there was a span of 17 bases. The CDR3 has 14 residues. Germline values: CDR1 SQVTM, CDR2 ANQGSEA. CDR3: CSVLGRGRDYGYTF. CDR3 bases: TGCAGCGTCCTCGGCAGGGGCAGGGACTATGGCTACACCTTC.

This clonotype occurred many times. The chain recombines TRBV20-1 with TRBJ1-1, with D possibly being TRBD1 (6 bases). Germline V gene lookup returns CDR1 DFQATT and CDR2 SNEGSKA (reference sequence). With 0 bases removed from V and 4 bases from J, the gap between germline ends came to 15 bases. This CDR3 is built from 15 residues. The CDR3 sequence: CSARDPKGQATEAFF. The DNA of the CDR3 is TGCAGTGCTAGAGATCCCAAGGGACAAGCCACTGAAGCTTTCTTT.

This clonotype came up many times. The genes are TRBV5-1 and TRBJ1-2; D call uncertain. Trimming removed 4 bases at V and 2 bases at J, with 12 bases between. The CDR3 totals 14 residues. CDR1 is SGHRS, CDR2 YFSETQ, per germline. The CDR3 loop reads CASSLSSGNYGYTF. The CDR3 DNA sequence: TGCGCCAGCAGCCTTTCCTCCGGCAACTATGGCTACACCTTC. Full variable domain (outside the CDR3, taken from reference TRBV5-1 and TRBJ1-2): KAGVTQTPRYLIKTRGQQVTLSCSPISGHRSVSWYQQTPGQGLQFLFEYFSETQRNKGNFPGRFSGRQFSNSRSEMNVSTLELGDSALYLCASSLSSGNYGYTFGSGTRLTVV.

This clonotype appeared many times. This chain connects TRBV6-5 to TRBJ2-7; D possibly corresponds to TRBD2 (5 bases). V lost 2 bases and J 4 bases, leaving 6 bases between the germline ends. CDR1 and CDR2 (germline): MNHEY, SVGAGI. The CDR3 is 12 residues long. The CDR3 sequence is CASSYPGYEQYF. For the CDR3, the DNA is TGTGCCAGCAGTTACCCGGGGTACGAGCAGTACTTC.

This clonotype was counted ten times or more. The chain has TRBV12-3 or TRBV12-4 and TRBJ1-4, with D unresolved. The V gene lost 5 bases and the J gene lost 5 bases, with 9 bases spanning the gap. The CDR3 has 13 amino acids. The chain's CDR3 is CASSPDGNEKLFF. CDR3 nucleotides: TGTGCCAGCAGTCCCGACGGGAATGAAAAACTGTTTTTT.

This clonotype has a handful of counts. The chain employs TRBV5-1 and TRBJ2-5, with 8 bases that match TRBD2. Per germline, CDR1 SGHRS and CDR2 YFSETQ. The V gene end was trimmed by 2 bases and the J gene end by 5 bases; junction bases not matched to a gene: 8. The CDR3 runs 15 residues. CDR3 region: CASSLTGGPQETQYF. CDR3 bases: TGCGCCAGCAGCTTAACGGGAGGGCCCCAGGAGACCCAGTACTTC. The complete variable domain, with remaining parts taken from reference TRBV5-1 and TRBJ2-5, reads KAGVTQTPRYLIKTRGQQVTLSCSPISGHRSVSWYQQTPGQGLQFLFEYFSETQRNKGNFPGRFSGRQFSNSRSEMNVSTLELGDSALYLCASSLTGGPQETQYFGPGTRLLVL.

The chain is built from TRBV12-3 or TRBV12-4 and TRBJ1-2; D is possibly TRBD1 (6 bases). Trimming shortened V by 6 bases and J by 4 bases, and 24 bases separated the two germline ends. The CDR3 runs to 17 residues. CDR3 in DNA: TGTGCCAGCAGCCCCTTCGTGACAGGTCGCACCTCCTATGGCTACACCTTC. As protein: CASSPFVTGRTSYGYTF.

The rearrangement links TRBV30 to TRBJ2-1; TRBD2 aligns across 13 bases. Losses at the gene ends were 1 base for V and 9 bases for J; bases not matched to a gene: 6. CDR1 is GTSNPN, CDR2 SVGIG, per germline (reference sequence). The CDR3 has 15 amino acids. The DNA for the CDR3 is TGTGCCTGGAGTGGCTGGACTAGCGGGAGAGTTGAGCAGTTCTTC. Amino acids: CAWSGWTSGRVEQFF.

The rearrangement joins TRBV30 to TRBJ2-1, with TRBD1 as a possible D gene (6 bases). There are 15 residues in the CDR3. Germline V lookup: CDR1 GTSNPN, CDR2 SVGIG (reference sequence). V was shortened by 1 base and J by 12 bases, with 22 bases between the two germline ends. CDR3 in amino acids: CAWSADLSRGLGQFF. The CDR3 DNA is TGTGCCTGGAGTGCCGACCTGTCCAGGGGCCTGGGGCAGTTCTTC.

This clonotype was seen at least ten times. V and J are TRBV5-1 and TRBJ2-5; no clear D gene. V lost 0 bases, J lost 1 base, and 7 bases lay in between. Germline V gene data show CDR1 as SGHRS and CDR2 as YFSETQ. The CDR3 consists of 14 residues. The CDR3: CASSLEAAQETQYF. The CDR3 DNA reads TGCGCCAGCAGCTTGGAGGCAGCCCAAGAGACCCAGTACTTC.

The gene calls are TRBV20-1 and TRBJ2-3, with D possibly matching TRBD2 (5 bases). The CDR3 loop spans 14 amino acids. Looked up from germline, CDR1 is DFQATT and CDR2 is SNEGSKA (reference sequence). With 3 bases removed from V and 6 bases from J, the gap between germline ends came to 16 bases. This chain's CDR3 is CSASGLITRDTQYF. Here the CDR3 DNA reads TGCAGTGCTAGTGGACTCATCACGAGGGATACGCAGTATTTT.

This clonotype was seen more than once but under ten times. The chain recombines TRBV6-2 or TRBV6-3 with TRBJ2-7; no firm D call. This CDR3 region has 14 residues. Germline V gene lookup returns CDR1 MNHEY and CDR2 SVGEGT. The germline V and J ends were trimmed by 3 bases and 2 bases, with 11 bases remaining between them. The CDR3 region is CASSYEALAYEQYF. The CDR3 region has the DNA TGTGCCAGCAGTTATGAGGCCCTCGCCTACGAGCAGTACTTC.

There are many counts of this clonotype. The chain carries TRBV15 and TRBJ2-2, with D tentatively TRBD1 (5 bases). Trimming removed 0 bases at V and 5 bases at J, with 7 bases between. The germline CDR1 and CDR2 sequences are LNHNV and YYDKDF (reference sequence). This CDR3 is built from 14 residues. Here the CDR3 DNA reads TGTGCCACCAGCAGAGATCAGGGTACCGGGGAGCTGTTTTTT. It yields the protein CATSRDQGTGELFF.

This clonotype was counted at least ten times. The V call is TRBV12-3 or TRBV12-4, the J call TRBJ2-3; no reliable D call. The CDR3 extends over 14 amino acids. The V end lost 0 bases, the J end lost 4 bases, and 8 bases lay between the germline ends. The CDR3 here is CASSLASPADTQYF. The CDR3, as DNA: TGTGCCAGCAGTTTAGCCAGCCCGGCAGATACGCAGTATTTT.

This clonotype was detected a few times. The genes are TRBV28 and TRBJ2-7; TRBD1 agrees at 7 bases. Germline CDR1 MDHEN, CDR2 SYDVKM. V trimming: 7 bases; J trimming: 4 bases; junction bases outside the gene matches: 7. This CDR3 spans 13 amino acids. CDR3 protein: CASTPGQKYEQYF. Here the CDR3 DNA reads TGTGCCAGCACACCGGGACAGAAATACGAGCAGTACTTC. The variable domain in full, with the rest retrieved from reference TRBV28 and TRBJ2-7, is DVKVTQSSRYLVKRTGEKVFLECVQDMDHENMFWYRQDPGLGLRLIYFSYDVKMKEKGDIPEGYSVSREKKERFSLILESASTNQTSMYLCASTPGQKYEQYFGPGTRLTVT.

This clonotype was counted many times. The J gene is TRBJ1-5, the V gene TRBV19; 7 bases match TRBD1. The CDR3 has 14 amino acids. With 6 bases clipped from V and 4 bases from J, the junction kept 6 bases outside the gene matches. Germline V gene data show CDR1 as LNHDA and CDR2 as SQIVND (reference sequence). The DNA of the CDR3 is TGTGCCAGTAGGGAGACAGGGTTAAATCAGCCCCAGCATTTT. Amino acid sequence: CASRETGLNQPQHF. Based on the CDR3 plus reference TRBV19 and TRBJ1-5, the full variable domain is DGGITQSPKYLFRKEGQNVTLSCEQNLNHDAMYWYRQDPGQGLRLIYYSQIVNDFQKGDIAEGYSVSREKKESFPLTVTSAQKNPTAFYLCASRETGLNQPQHFGDGTRLSIL.

At least ten counts were recorded for this clonotype. In DNA, the CDR3 is TGTGCCAGCAGTTACGACCGGACAATCCCTGAAGCTTTCTTT. This gives the protein CASSYDRTIPEAFF. This chain links TRBV6-5 with TRBJ1-1, with a possible D match to TRBD1 (5 bases). The germline V gene has CDR1 MNHEY and CDR2 SVGAGI. Trimming pared 2 bases from V and 6 bases from J, leaving 13 bases between. The CDR3 is made up of 14 amino acids.

This clonotype showed up many times. The chain combines TRBV12-3 or TRBV12-4 with TRBJ1-1; D call uncertain. The CDR3 loop spans 14 amino acids. V was cut by 6 bases and J by 1 base, with 12 bases left in between. This CDR3 is CASSRRQKNTEAFF. CDR3 bases: TGTGCCAGCAGCCGACGACAAAAGAACACTGAAGCTTTCTTT.

This clonotype was counted many times. This chain's CDR3 is CAANSNPILTDTQYF. CDR3 bases: TGTGCCGCCAACAGTAATCCTATCCTCACAGATACGCAGTATTTT. The chain uses TRBV10-3 and TRBJ2-3; no definite D call. Germline CDR1 reads ENHRY; CDR2 reads SYGVKD. This CDR3 is built from 15 residues. V was shortened by 11 bases and J by 2 bases, with 20 bases between the two germline ends.

This clonotype was detected many times. The chain is built from TRBV25-1 and TRBJ1-2, with 10 bases aligning to TRBD1. The CDR3 length is 15 residues. CDR1 and CDR2 from the germline V gene are MGHDK and SYGVNS. Losses at the gene ends were 6 bases for V and 8 bases for J; bases not matched to a gene: 12. CDR3 sequence reads: CASSPKVGTGVGYTF. The CDR3 bases are TGTGCCAGCAGCCCAAAGGTCGGGACAGGGGTCGGCTACACCTTC.

This clonotype was picked up a small number of times. CDR3 coding DNA: TGTGCCACCAAGATGAGCTCCTACAATGAGCAGTTCTTC. The encoded protein is CATKMSSYNEQFF. V is TRBV27 and J is TRBJ2-1, with unresolved D. Between the trimmed V and J ends, which lost 10 bases and 0 bases, there was a span of 10 bases. CDR1 is MNHEY and CDR2 is SMNVEV in the germline V gene (reference sequence). This CDR3 has 13 residues.

This clonotype has a count of ten or more. For the CDR3, the DNA is TGTGCCAGCAGTTTAAGGGACGGCACCATATATTTT. As protein: CASSLRDGTIYF. This rearrangement joins TRBV12-3 or TRBV12-4 to TRBJ1-3; D is perhaps TRBD1 (5 bases). The CDR3 consists of 12 residues. V was clipped by 2 bases and J by 9 bases, with 8 bases between them.

This clonotype came up many times. This rearrangement joins TRBV6-5 to TRBJ2-1; D gene ambiguous. This CDR3 contains 14 residues. Germline CDR1 is MNHEY and CDR2 is SVGAGI. Trimming removed 4 bases from V and 6 bases from J, with 13 bases in between. The CDR3 bases are TGTGCCAGCAGTTCTCGAGTGGAGATCAATGAGCAGTTCTTC. Translation gives CASSSRVEINEQFF.